The rows below give T cell receptor beta chains drawn from one sample of a study of T cells after yellow fever vaccination. TCRdb passed the 5' RACE reads through MiXCR, listing each CDR3 protein once. The table records a few hundred thousand distinct CDR3 sequences, 8.7% of them present only once. This material consisted of PBMCs, taken on the day of the first yellow fever vaccination. These receptors all come from a young man who received the YFV17D yellow fever vaccine. Each CDR3 is given with its conserved first and last residue. Fields, in order: V gene, J gene, D gene, clone size, CDR3 protein, CDR3 DNA. D genes are given only for firm matches. The size field is filled for only some rows; it gives once, few, many or a size class.

TRBV12-3/TRBV12-4	TRBJ1-5	.	few	CASRPGSLPRSMSNQPQHF	TGTGCCAGCAGGCCCGGGAGCCTTCCTAGATCTATGAGCAATCAGCCCCAGCATTTT
TRBV12-3/TRBV12-4	TRBJ2-6	.	many	CASNSNSGANVLTF	TGTGCCAGCAATTCGAACTCTGGGGCCAACGTCCTGACTTTC
TRBV12-3/TRBV12-4	TRBJ2-2	.	.	CASSSWADFTGELFF	TGTGCCAGCAGTTCCTGGGCGGATTTCACCGGGGAGCTGTTTTTT
TRBV5-6	TRBJ1-5	.	.	CASSSYTLNQPQHF	TGTGCCAGCAGCTCCTATACCCTCAATCAGCCCCAGCATTTT
TRBV3-1	TRBJ1-2	TRBD1	many	CASSPGTGYGYTF	TGTGCCAGCAGCCCCGGGACAGGGTATGGCTACACCTTC
TRBV6-2/TRBV6-3	TRBJ1-5	.	few	CASMDNYSNQPQHF	TGTGCCAGCATGGACAACTATAGCAATCAGCCCCAGCATTTT
TRBV30	TRBJ2-7	.	few	CAWRTRGRNEQYF	TGTGCCTGGAGGACCAGGGGAAGGAACGAGCAGTACTTC
TRBV7-4	TRBJ2-5	TRBD2	few	CASSSTTGLGRIQETQYF	TGTGCCAGCAGCTCGACAACCGGACTAGGCCGAATCCAAGAGACCCAGTACTTC
TRBV4-3	TRBJ2-1	TRBD2	few	CASSPRSLAGAEQFF	TGCGCCAGCAGCCCTCGTTCCCTAGCGGGTGCTGAGCAGTTCTTC
TRBV6-5	TRBJ1-2	TRBD1	few	CASSYTGGATYGYTF	TGTGCCAGCAGTTACACAGGGGGCGCAACCTATGGCTACACCTTC
TRBV4-2	TRBJ1-6	.	many	CASSQDKGFYSPLHF	TGTGCCAGCAGCCAAGATAAAGGTTTTTATTCACCCCTCCACTTT
TRBV6-1	TRBJ1-4	.	.	CASSPPGVWEKLFF	TGTGCCAGCAGCCCCCCGGGGGTCTGGGAAAAACTGTTTTTT
TRBV7-2	TRBJ2-5	.	many	CASSLMDGQETQYF	TGTGCCAGCAGCTTGATGGACGGACAAGAGACCCAGTACTTC
TRBV20-1	TRBJ2-5	TRBD2	few	CSATGLGETQYF	TGCAGTGCTACAGGACTAGGAGAGACCCAGTACTTC
TRBV6-1	TRBJ2-3	.	few	CASSGRDLSNTQYF	TGTGCCAGCAGTGGCCGGGACTTGTCAAATACGCAGTATTTT
TRBV20-1	TRBJ2-5	TRBD2	few	CSARPTSGQETQYF	TGCAGTGCTAGACCAACTAGCGGGCAAGAGACCCAGTACTTC
TRBV4-1	TRBJ2-7	.	.	CASSTGVKNYEQYF	TGCGCCAGCAGCACAGGCGTGAAAAACTACGAGCAGTACTTC
TRBV29-1	TRBJ1-1	TRBD1	many	CSTWGQGASEAFF	TGCAGCACCTGGGGGCAGGGGGCATCTGAAGCTTTCTTT
TRBV7-2	TRBJ2-2	.	many	CASSFGANTGELFF	TGTGCCAGCAGCTTCGGGGCGAACACCGGGGAGCTGTTTTTT
TRBV5-1	TRBJ1-2	.	few	CASSLALGDYGYTF	TGCGCCAGCAGCTTGGCACTCGGGGACTATGGCTACACCTTC
TRBV4-2	TRBJ2-1	TRBD2	.	CASSQEFLAGYNEQFF	TGTGCCAGCAGCCAAGAGTTTCTAGCGGGCTACAATGAGCAGTTCTTC
TRBV6-2/TRBV6-3	TRBJ1-5	.	few	CASSYGGLSNQPQHF	TGTGCCAGCAGTTACGGGGGCCTTAGCAATCAGCCCCAGCATTTT
TRBV7-6	TRBJ1-1	.	.	CASSSRRRREEAFF	TGTGCCAGCAGCTCCCGGCGACGCAGGGAGGAGGCTTTCTTT
TRBV7-2	TRBJ1-6	.	many	CASNTGSSYNSPLHF	TGTGCCAGCAACACAGGGAGCTCCTATAATTCACCCCTCCACTTT
TRBV28	TRBJ2-1	.	.	CASSPRLVVGNEQFF	TGTGCCAGCAGCCCCCGACTGGTGGTGGGGAATGAGCAGTTCTTC
TRBV4-3	TRBJ2-5	TRBD2	.	CASSRLAGARETQYF	TGCGCCAGCAGCCGATTAGCGGGGGCCCGAGAGACCCAGTACTTC
TRBV12-3/TRBV12-4	TRBJ2-1	.	many	CASSLPGSSYNEQFF	TGTGCCAGCAGTTTACCGGGTAGCTCCTACAATGAGCAGTTCTTC
TRBV7-9	TRBJ2-1	.	few	CASSLSPREYGNEQFF	TGTGCCAGCAGCTTATCACCCAGGGAGTATGGCAATGAGCAGTTCTTC